Listed here are 11 T cell receptor beta chains from one sample, sequenced in a study of blood T cell repertoires in COVID-19 (dated by TCRdb to the early 2020s). The protocol used for the library was the immunoSEQ multiplex PCR assay. TCRdb limited this immuneACCESS table to in-frame rearrangements with V and J called. A share of clones is missing; checked studies link under half to unresolved V genes, and the rest is unexplained. For this sample there are approximately 300,000 clones; 80% to 95% appear just once. Together, the top ten hold 6.8% of the sample. The sequencing sample was made of peripheral blood. The receptors derive from a woman aged 25 to 45 with COVID-19, enrolled during active disease.

The chain combines TRBV4-1 with TRBJ2-1; TRBD2 aligns across 11 bases. In germline, CDR1 is MGHRA, CDR2 YSYEKL. This CDR3 has 16 amino acids. V shed 5 bases, J shed 6 bases, and the junction held 9 bases outside the gene matches. The chain's CDR3 is CASSAELAGARNEQFF. In nucleotides, the CDR3 is TGCGCCAGCAGCGCGGAACTAGCGGGAGCCCGCAATGAGCAGTTCTTC.

The V call is TRBV6-5, the J call TRBJ2-7; D is perhaps TRBD2 (7 bases). The CDR3 extends over 14 amino acids. Germline CDR1 is MNHEY and CDR2 is SVGAGI. V dropped 10 bases and J dropped 2 bases, with 18 bases sitting between them. The CDR3 DNA reads as TGTGCCACTCGAGGGGGGGGTATTACCTACGAGCAGTACTTC. Residues: CATRGGGITYEQYF.

This clone was seen a single time. This rearrangement joins TRBV19 to TRBJ1-1, with D possibly being TRBD1 (5 bases). Germline lookup yields CDR1 LNHDA and CDR2 SQIVND (reference sequence). There are 14 residues in the CDR3. V lost 6 bases, J lost 4 bases, and 15 bases lay in between. In DNA, the CDR3 is TGTGCCAGTAGCCCAAAGGGAGGGGTCACTGAAGCTTTCTTT. Its translation is CASSPKGGVTEAFF.

This rearrangement joins TRBV5-1 to TRBJ2-7; possible D gene TRBD2, 5 bases. The CDR3 consists of 14 residues. The germline CDR1 and CDR2 sequences are SGHRS and YFSETQ. With 0 bases removed from V and 3 bases from J, the gap between germline ends came to 10 bases. CDR3 region: CASSLAIGNYEQYF. Here the CDR3 DNA reads TGCGCCAGCAGCTTGGCCATCGGGAACTACGAGCAGTACTTC.

The V call is TRBV24-1, the J call TRBJ2-2, with 10 bases identical to TRBD2. Losses at the gene ends were 7 bases for V and 3 bases for J; bases not matched to a gene: 7. The germline gives CDR1 KGHDR, CDR2 SFDVKD. This CDR3 has 16 amino acids. The CDR3 region is CATSQLAGGDTGELFF. As DNA, the CDR3 is TGTGCCACCAGCCAGTTAGCGGGAGGAGACACCGGGGAGCTGTTTTTT.

CDR3 sequence: CATRKHTQPEQFF. As DNA, the CDR3 is TGTGCCACCAGGAAACACACCCAACCTGAGCAGTTCTTC. V and J are TRBV15 and TRBJ2-1; D is uncertain. Germline-derived CDR1 and CDR2 are LNHNV and YYDKDF (reference sequence). Trimming cost V 6 bases and J 9 bases, with 15 bases left between them. The CDR3 covers 13 residues. Supplemented by reference TRBV15 and TRBJ2-1, the full variable domain reads DAMVIQNPRYQVTQFGKPVTLSCSQTLNHNVMYWYQQKSSQAPKLLFHYYDKDFNNEADTPDNFQSRRPNTSFCFLDIRSPGLGDTAMYLCATRKHTQPEQFFGPGTRLTVL.

The CDR3 DNA follows: TGTGCCAGCAGCCTTATTAATTCACCCCTCCACTTT. Translation gives CASSLINSPLHF. The rearrangement joins TRBV27 to TRBJ1-6; D gene unclear. Looked up from germline, CDR1 is MNHEY and CDR2 is SMNVEV (reference sequence). V dropped 6 bases and J dropped 6 bases, with 6 bases sitting between them. The CDR3 totals 12 residues.

The chain employs TRBV4-1 and TRBJ2-3, with TRBD1 matching over 9 bases. The CDR3 covers 17 residues. Per the germline V gene, CDR1 is MGHRA and CDR2 is YSYEKL. Trimming cost V 3 bases and J 2 bases; bases outside gene matches: 9. The CDR3 coding sequence is TGCGCCAGCAGCCATAAAAACCGGGACAGGGTCACAGATACGCAGTATTTT. Amino acid sequence: CASSHKNRDRVTDTQYF.

A single count supports this clone. V gene TRBV29-1 combines with J gene TRBJ1-2; 8 bases line up with TRBD1. This CDR3 is built from 13 residues. Germline CDR1 and CDR2: SQVTM and ANQGSEA. The trim removed 4 bases at V and 3 bases at J, leaving 4 bases unmatched. CDR3 region: CSVVGQGDYGYTF. The CDR3 DNA reads as TGCAGCGTTGTAGGACAGGGCGACTATGGCTACACCTTC.

This chain links TRBV29-1 with TRBJ2-7; 9 bases are a match to TRBD1. Germline values: CDR1 SQVTM, CDR2 ANQGSEA. The V segment lost 7 bases and the J segment 4 bases; nucleotides outside the gene matches: 5. CDR3 length: 12 amino acids. CDR3 region: CSGGTGLYEQYF. Written as DNA, the CDR3 is TGCAGCGGGGGGACAGGGCTATACGAGCAGTACTTC.

The V and J genes are TRBV5-1 and TRBJ2-3, with D possibly being TRBD1 or TRBD2 (6 bases each). The CDR3 loop spans 14 amino acids. Germline CDR1 SGHRS, CDR2 YFSETQ. V dropped 4 bases and J dropped 2 bases, with 11 bases sitting between them. DNA for the CDR3: TGCGCCAGCAGCCTGGGGGGCCTCACAGATACGCAGTATTTT. Translation: CASSLGGLTDTQYF.